Presented here are 10 T cell receptor beta chains from one specimen sequenced in a study of shared clonotypes between healthy human individuals. Profiling relied on immunoSEQ multiplex PCR, and the TCRdb table lists in-frame clones only, not all of them. The table records roughly 1.4 million clones, just under 99% of them present only once. Sample: naive CD4+ T cells sorted from blood. As to subset: CD45RA+ positively selected. These receptors came from a man younger than 45 in good health.

V is TRBV6-5 and J is TRBJ2-3; 9 bases match TRBD2. Germline CDR1 MNHEY, CDR2 SVGAGI. V dropped 0 bases and J dropped 8; count of bases not matched to a gene: 9. This CDR3 comprises 16 residues. CDR3 DNA sequence: TGTGCCAGCAGTTACTCGCCTAGCGGGGTCCAGAGTACGCAGTATTTT. As protein: CASSYSPSGVQSTQYF.

The CDR3 coding sequence is TGTGCTTCGAGACGGAGATACAATGAGCAGTTCTTC. Protein sequence: CASRRRYNEQFF. This chain uses TRBV6-5 with TRBJ2-1, with unresolved D. There are 12 residues in the CDR3. Germline V gene sequence: CDR1 MNHEY, CDR2 SVGAGI.

The rearrangement uses TRBV28 and TRBJ2-3; 9 nucleotides match TRBD2. CDR3 length: 17 amino acids. Trimming removed 6 bases from V and 6 bases from J; junction bases left unmatched: 16. Germline V gene data show CDR1 as MDHEN and CDR2 as SYDVKM. The CDR3 here is CASSARTSEGRYDTQYF. The CDR3 DNA reads as TGTGCCAGCAGCGCACGGACTAGCGAGGGCCGGTATGATACGCAGTATTTT.

The chain has TRBV7-2 and TRBJ1-1; tentatively, D is TRBD1 (5 bases). The germline V gene has CDR1 SGHTA and CDR2 FQGNSA. The CDR3 extends over 13 amino acids. Trimming shortened V by 5 bases and J by 6 bases, and 13 bases separated the two germline ends. The CDR3 here is CASSQDWGAEAFF. The CDR3 DNA reads TGTGCCAGCAGCCAAGACTGGGGGGCTGAAGCTTTCTTT.

The rearrangement uses TRBV29-1 and TRBJ2-3, with a possible D match to TRBD2 (5 bases). The CDR3 contains 13 residues. Trimming shortened V by 7 bases and J by 5 bases, and 16 bases separated the two germline ends. The germline gives CDR1 SQVTM, CDR2 ANQGSEA. The CDR3 reads CSASGFSKDTQYF. In nucleotides, the CDR3 is TGCAGCGCTTCGGGATTCTCTAAAGATACGCAGTATTTT.

This chain links TRBV27 with TRBJ2-3, with 7 nucleotides matching TRBD1. Trimming at V came to 6 bases and at J to 4 bases, leaving 4 bases not matched to a gene. The CDR3 is made up of 13 amino acids. CDR1 and CDR2 (germline): MNHEY, SMNVEV (reference sequence). The CDR3 loop is CASRLGQSDTQYF. CDR3 sequence (DNA): TGTGCCAGCAGACTGGGACAGTCAGATACGCAGTATTTT.

Comments on this clone: The same CDR3 also results from other DNA sequences found in this sample. This chain links TRBV4-3 with TRBJ1-5, with D perhaps matching TRBD1 (5 bases). Per the germline V gene, CDR1 is LGHNA and CDR2 is YSLEER. The CDR3 has 15 amino acids. Trimming shortened V by 0 bases and J by 5 bases, and 11 bases separated the two germline ends. As DNA, the CDR3 is TGCGCCAGCAGCCAAGACGGGCAGGGAGATCAGCCCCAGCATTTT. Translation gives CASSQDGQGDQPQHF.

This chain links TRBV7-9 with TRBJ1-5, with TRBD1 identical over 10 bases. The CDR3 has 15 amino acids. The V segment lost 2 bases and the J segment 6 bases; nucleotides outside the gene matches: 4. Per the germline V gene, CDR1 is SEHNR and CDR2 is FQNEAQ (reference sequence). CDR3 amino acids: CASSLFGTGVQPQHF. The DNA for the CDR3 is TGTGCCAGCAGCTTATTTGGGACAGGGGTTCAGCCCCAGCATTTT.

The chain is built from TRBV6-5 and TRBJ2-1; D not resolved. CDR1 and CDR2 (germline): MNHEY, SVGAGI. The CDR3 covers 14 residues. V was shortened by 8 bases and J by 1 base, with 12 bases between the two germline ends. The CDR3 sequence: CASALPASYNEQFF. The CDR3 region has the DNA TGTGCCAGCGCCCTTCCGGCGTCCTACAATGAGCAGTTCTTC.

Worth noting for this clone: The junction does not match germline at one end; this may be a read error. V gene TRBV2 combines with J gene TRBJ2-7; 9 bases map to TRBD1. The CDR3 consists of 13 residues. The germline V gene encodes CDR1 SNHLY and CDR2 FYNNEI. The CDR3 loop reads CASGEQGAGEQYF. CDR3 in DNA: TGTGCCAGCGGTGAACAGGGGGCTGGCGAGCAGTACTTC.